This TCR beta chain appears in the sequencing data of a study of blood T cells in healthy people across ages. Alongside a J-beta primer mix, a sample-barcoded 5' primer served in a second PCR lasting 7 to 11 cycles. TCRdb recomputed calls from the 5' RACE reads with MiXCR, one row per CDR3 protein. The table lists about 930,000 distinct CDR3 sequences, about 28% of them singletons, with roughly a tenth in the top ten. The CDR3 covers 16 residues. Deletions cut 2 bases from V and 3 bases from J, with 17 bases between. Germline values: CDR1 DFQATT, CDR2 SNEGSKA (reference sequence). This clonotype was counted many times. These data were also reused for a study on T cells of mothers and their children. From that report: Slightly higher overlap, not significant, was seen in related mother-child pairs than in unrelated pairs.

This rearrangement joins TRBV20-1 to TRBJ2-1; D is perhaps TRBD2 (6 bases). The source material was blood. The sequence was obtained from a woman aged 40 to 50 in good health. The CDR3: CSARPLRGTLYNEQFF. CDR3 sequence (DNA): TGCAGTGCTAGACCTCTACGGGGGACGCTCTACAATGAGCAGTTCTTC.